This T cell receptor (beta chain) was observed in a study of T cells in Graves' hyperthyroidism and ophthalmopathy. Uncontrolled infections, other autoimmune diseases, pregnancy or lactation led to exclusion of patients. Diagnostic assessment was based on clinical symptoms, serum thyroxine and TRAb, thyroid ultrasound and orbital computed tomography. This clonotype has ten or more counts. The TCR beta CDR3 regions underwent amplification using RNA transcripts as the source. The HTBI primer set drove a first-round RT-PCR of the TCR CDR3. One entry per CDR3 protein, called by TCRdb with MiXCR from the multiplex PCR reads. The sample holds hundreds of thousands of distinct CDR3 sequences, roughly 17% seen once. Germline CDR1 reads MDHEN; CDR2 reads SYDVKM. Trimming cost V 5 bases and J 7 bases, with 8 bases left between them. This CDR3 region has 11 residues.

The gene calls are TRBV28 and TRBJ2-5; D uncertain. The source of this sequence is a woman aged 18-35 years with Graves' hyperthyroidism. The sample comprised blood. The CDR3 bases are TGTGCCAGCAGTCCAGGCGGGACCCAGTACTTC. Its translation: CASSPGGTQYF.